The clone carrying this T cell receptor (beta chain) has just a few counts. Its antigen is unidentified. This record belongs to a study of PD-1 blockade in classical Hodgkin lymphoma. Study-wide findings and caveats: Similar baseline diversity was found in complete responders and newly diagnosed patients. Baseline TCR diversity was reportedly lower in newly diagnosed patients than in healthy donors. It was reported as lower still in relapsed/refractory patients.

The assay was immunoSEQ multiplex PCR, and TCRdb's table has in-frame clones only and misses some. The table includes 25,000 to 30,000 clones, nearly 80% detected once. All patients experienced relapse after autologous stem cell transplantation, and brentuximab vedotin exposure was variable. Responses achieved at best were complete response, partial response or progressive disease. After removal of 2 bases from V and 13 bases from J, the junction contained 5 bases not matched to a gene. Germline lookup yields CDR1 ENHRY and CDR2 SYGVKD. The CDR3 sequence is 14 residues long. This sequence was found in a human donor with classical Hodgkin lymphoma. Sequenced material: peripheral blood mononuclear cells (PBMCs), taken before the second cycle of nivolumab. The chain has TRBV10-3 and TRBJ1-6; the match to TRBD1 covers 10 bases. CDR3 sequence (DNA): TGTGCCATCAGTGAGGGGACAGGGGATTTCCCCCTCCACTTT. Translated: CAISEGTGDFPLHF.